These 27 T cell receptor beta chains were all obtained from the same sample, sequenced in a study of T cell responses to AZD1222 COVID-19 vaccine. The protocol was immunoSEQ multiplex PCR, while the TCRdb copy is restricted to in-frame clones and leaves out a portion. Of tens of thousands of clones in the sample, nearly 90% are singletons; the top ten hold more than 7.5%. Specimen: peripheral blood, collected on day 0 of AZD1222 vaccination. Receptors originate from an adult in good health.

The V gene is TRBV9, the J gene TRBJ1-3; D gene unclear. Trimming cost V 4 bases and J 0 bases, with 14 bases left between them. Germline values: CDR1 SGDLS, CDR2 YYNGEE. The length of the CDR3 is 16 residues. As DNA, the CDR3 is TGTGCCAGCAGCTTTGGGGTCATGACCTCTGGAAACACCATATATTTT. Its protein is CASSFGVMTSGNTIYF.

The chain has TRBV4-3 and TRBJ1-1; no firm D call. There are 17 residues in the CDR3. The germline V and J ends were trimmed by 0 bases and 0 bases, with 14 bases remaining between them. CDR1 is LGHNA, CDR2 YSLEER, per germline. The CDR3 region has the DNA TGCGCCAGCAGCCAAGAAGTAGGAGGGCAGCTGAACACTGAAGCTTTCTTT. It is translated as CASSQEVGGQLNTEAFF.

This chain links TRBV3-1 (or the pseudogene TRBV3-2) with TRBJ2-3; TRBD2 aligns across 7 bases. In germline, CDR1 is LGHDT, CDR2 YNNKEL (reference sequence). This CDR3 is built from 15 residues. Losses at the gene ends were 0 bases for V and 1 base for J; bases not matched to a gene: 1. The CDR3 loop is CASSQEAGGTDTQYF. CDR3 nucleotide sequence: TGTGCCAGCAGCCAAGAGGCGGGGGGCACAGATACGCAGTATTTT.

Here the CDR3 reads CASSLLLGDNEKLFF. The DNA for the CDR3 is TGTGCCAGCAGCCTCCTGTTGGGGGACAATGAAAAACTGTTTTTT. This chain uses TRBV5-5 with TRBJ1-4; tentatively, D is TRBD1 (5 bases). Between the trimmed V and J ends, which lost 4 bases and 5 bases, there was a span of 15 bases. This CDR3 comprises 15 residues. Germline CDR1 SGHKS, CDR2 YYEKEE (reference sequence).

This chain joins TRBV9 and TRBJ2-7; unclear D gene. CDR3 size: 15 residues. Looked up from germline, CDR1 is SGDLS and CDR2 is YYNGEE. V was clipped by 0 bases and J by 3 bases, with 13 bases between them. CDR3 sequence: CASSVGASLGYEQYF. CDR3 DNA sequence: TGTGCCAGCAGCGTAGGGGCCAGCCTCGGCTACGAGCAGTACTTC.

This chain connects TRBV6-5 to TRBJ1-3, with D possibly matching TRBD1 (5 bases). V lost 6 bases, J lost 4 bases, and 7 bases lay in between. The CDR3 spans 12 residues. The germline gives CDR1 MNHEY, CDR2 SVGAGI. CDR3 coding DNA: TGTGCCAGCAGGACAGCCGGAAACACCATATATTTT. This encodes CASRTAGNTIYF.

This sequence joins TRBV7-2 and TRBJ2-7, with D unresolved. V lost 8 bases to trimming and J lost 3 bases, with 5 bases between them. The CDR3 has 10 residues. The germline V gene has CDR1 SGHTA and CDR2 FQGNSA. The CDR3 loop is CASGDYEQYF. In DNA, the CDR3 is TGTGCCAGCGGGGACTACGAGCAGTACTTC.

The J gene is TRBJ2-3, the V gene TRBV6-4; 10 bases agree with TRBD1. The CDR3 runs 14 residues. Trimming took 2 bases from V and 4 from J; bases not matched to a gene: 0. The germline gives CDR1 MRHNA, CDR2 SNTAGT. The CDR3 DNA reads as TGTGCCAGCAGTGACGGACAGGGGGCAGATACGCAGTATTTT. This translates into CASSDGQGADTQYF.

The rearrangement uses TRBV5-6 and TRBJ2-7; D possibly corresponds to TRBD1 (6 bases). CDR1 and CDR2 (germline): SGHDT, YYEEEE. Trimming removed 5 bases from V and 4 bases from J, with 25 bases in between. CDR3 length: 17 residues. The CDR3 nucleotides read TGTGCCAGCAGTATTATAACCGGGACACACATTTATTACGAGCAGTACTTC. This encodes CASSIITGTHIYYEQYF.

This chain connects TRBV7-2 to TRBJ1-4; the D gene is possibly TRBD1 (5 bases). Deletions cut 2 bases from V and 7 bases from J, with 11 bases between. The CDR3 has 14 residues. Germline values: CDR1 SGHTA, CDR2 FQGNSA. The DNA of the CDR3 is TGTGCCAGCAGCTTAAACTATCAGGGTGAAAAACTGTTTTTT. It yields the protein CASSLNYQGEKLFF.

This clone was recorded once. The chain joins TRBV6-5 to TRBJ2-7; TRBD1 matches at 7 bases. Per the germline V gene, CDR1 is MNHEY and CDR2 is SVGAGI. This CDR3 is 15 amino acids long. With 6 bases clipped from V and 3 bases from J, the junction kept 11 bases outside the gene matches. This CDR3 reads CASSQEGAGLYEQYF. Here the CDR3 DNA reads TGTGCCAGCAGCCAAGAGGGGGCAGGCCTCTACGAGCAGTACTTC.

The chain carries TRBV28 and TRBJ2-7; TRBD1 matches at 8 bases. With V trimmed by 5 bases and J by 2 bases, 5 bases remained unmatched. The CDR3 is 14 amino acids. In germline, CDR1 is MDHEN, CDR2 SYDVKM. CDR3 amino acids: CASSKQGGPYEQYF. The CDR3 nucleotides are TGTGCCAGCAGTAAACAGGGGGGCCCCTACGAGCAGTACTTC.

This sequence joins TRBV28 and TRBJ1-5, with D possibly matching TRBD1 (6 bases). This CDR3 spans 16 amino acids. V lost 6 bases to trimming and J lost 4 bases, with 19 bases between them. Germline V lookup: CDR1 MDHEN, CDR2 SYDVKM. The CDR3 loop reads CASSPLGGSVNQPQHF. CDR3 nucleotide sequence: TGTGCCAGCAGCCCCTTAGGGGGGAGTGTGAATCAGCCCCAGCATTTT.

This chain connects TRBV3-1 (or the pseudogene TRBV3-2) to TRBJ2-1; D might be TRBD1 (5 bases). The CDR3 consists of 12 residues. From germline, CDR1 is LGHDT and CDR2 YNNKEL (reference sequence). Trimming removed 4 bases at V and 8 bases at J, with 9 bases between. CDR3: CASSPQGHEQFF. The CDR3 region has the DNA TGTGCCAGCAGCCCCCAGGGCCATGAGCAGTTCTTC.

The J gene is TRBJ2-7, the V gene TRBV5-7, with D unresolved. TRBV5-7 is assigned to the ORF class and has an uncertain function. There are 14 residues in the CDR3. Trimming pared 5 bases from V and 1 base from J, leaving 13 bases between. The CDR3 sequence: CASRLSCSSYEQYF. CDR3 nucleotides: TGTGCCAGCAGGTTGTCCTGCAGTTCCTACGAGCAGTACTTC.

The chain couples TRBV4-3 to TRBJ2-5; 10 nucleotides align to TRBD2. The CDR3 is 14 amino acids. J was trimmed by 6 bases and V by 3 bases; bases with no gene match: 4. Germline CDR1 LGHNA, CDR2 YSLEER. The DNA of the CDR3 is TGCGCCAGCAGCCACCTAGCGGGGGTGAAGACCCAGTACTTC. Its translation: CASSHLAGVKTQYF.

The chain combines TRBV27 with TRBJ2-1; a weak D match, TRBD1 (6 bases). This CDR3 spans 18 amino acids. Trimming took 1 base from V and 5 from J, leaving 21 bases between them. Germline assignment: CDR1 MNHEY and CDR2 SMNVEV (reference sequence). The CDR3 reads CASSLWGMMETGHNEQFF. The CDR3 bases are TGTGCCAGCAGTTTATGGGGGATGATGGAAACAGGGCACAATGAGCAGTTCTTC.

The CDR3 region is CASSPSGATYGYTF. Written as DNA, the CDR3 is TGTGCCAGTAGTCCTTCGGGAGCGACCTATGGCTACACCTTC. The chain has TRBV19 and TRBJ1-2; D remains unclear. V lost 5 bases and J 4 bases, leaving 14 bases between the germline ends. CDR1 and CDR2 (germline): LNHDA, SQIVND (reference sequence). The CDR3 has 14 amino acids.

This chain links TRBV3-1 (or the pseudogene TRBV3-2) with TRBJ2-7, with 10 bases lining up with TRBD1. This CDR3 region has 14 residues. V trimming: 5 bases; J trimming: 3 bases; junction bases outside the gene matches: 4. CDR1 LGHDT and CDR2 YNNKEL come from the germline V gene (reference sequence). CDR3 region: CASSAGQGFYEQYF. CDR3 DNA: TGTGCCAGCAGCGCGGGACAGGGGTTCTACGAGCAGTACTTC.

This chain uses TRBV6-5 with TRBJ1-1; tentative D call: TRBD1 (5 bases). CDR3 size: 14 residues. Trimming pared 2 bases from V and 7 bases from J, leaving 14 bases between. CDR1 MNHEY and CDR2 SVGAGI come from the germline V gene. CDR3 coding DNA: TGTGCCAGCAGTTACGTCAGGGACTTTGGTGAAGCTTTCTTT. Translated, it gives CASSYVRDFGEAFF.

The chain combines TRBV7-8 with TRBJ1-3, with D possibly being TRBD1 (5 bases). The CDR3 loop spans 12 amino acids. Deletions cut 5 bases from V and 7 bases from J, with 9 bases between. CDR1 is SGHVS, CDR2 FQNEAQ, per germline. CDR3 sequence (DNA): TGTGCCAGCAGCCCGAACAGGAACACCATATATTTT. It translates to CASSPNRNTIYF.

The chain couples TRBV2 to TRBJ2-3; 9 bases map to TRBD2. The CDR3 loop spans 15 amino acids. After removal of 8 bases from V and 2 bases from J, the junction contained 8 bases not matched to a gene. Germline assignment: CDR1 SNHLY and CDR2 FYNNEI. CDR3 nucleotide sequence: TGTGCCAGCGGCCGGAGCGGGGGGCCCACAGATACGCAGTATTTT. Residues: CASGRSGGPTDTQYF.

The chain links TRBV7-9 to TRBJ1-3; D might be TRBD1 (5 bases). Per the germline V gene, CDR1 is SEHNR and CDR2 is FQNEAQ (reference sequence). V was cut by 0 bases and J by 0 bases, with 6 bases left in between. The CDR3 has 15 residues. The CDR3 protein is CASSLAGGSGNTIYF. CDR3 coding DNA: TGTGCCAGCAGCTTAGCCGGGGGCTCTGGAAACACCATATATTTT.

This clone was detected only once. This chain joins TRBV6-2 or TRBV6-3 and TRBJ1-5; 7 bases agree with TRBD1. V lost 5 bases and J lost 0; bases outside the gene matches: 4. CDR1 is MNHEY and CDR2 is SVGEGT in the germline V gene. The CDR3 runs to 15 residues. In DNA form, the CDR3 reads TGTGCCAGCAGTAGGACAGGCGGTAGCAATCAGCCCCAGCATTTT. Its protein is CASSRTGGSNQPQHF.

The chain employs TRBV5-1 and TRBJ1-5; D gene ambiguous. With 4 bases removed from V and 8 bases from J, the gap between germline ends came to 16 bases. Germline assignment: CDR1 SGHRS and CDR2 YFSETQ. This CDR3 has 14 amino acids. CDR3 DNA: TGCGCCAGCAGCCTGGACGGCCCGAGAGAGCCCCAGCATTTT. It is translated as CASSLDGPREPQHF.

CDR3 protein: CSVDWTGSGGYTF. The CDR3 DNA sequence: TGCAGCGTTGACTGGACCGGGTCTGGGGGCTACACCTTC. The gene calls are TRBV29-1 and TRBJ1-2; D is unresolved. The CDR3 spans 13 residues. The V and J ends lost 3 bases and 8 bases respectively, with 16 bases between them. Germline V lookup: CDR1 SQVTM, CDR2 ANQGSEA.

The CDR3 sequence: CATRDRSFYGYTF. In DNA form, the CDR3 reads TGTGCCACCCGGGACAGGTCCTTCTATGGCTACACCTTC. V gene TRBV15 combines with J gene TRBJ1-2; 8 bases are shared with TRBD1. V dropped 8 bases and J dropped 4; count of bases not matched to a gene: 6. The CDR3 runs to 13 residues. Germline V gene sequence: CDR1 LNHNV, CDR2 YYDKDF (reference sequence).